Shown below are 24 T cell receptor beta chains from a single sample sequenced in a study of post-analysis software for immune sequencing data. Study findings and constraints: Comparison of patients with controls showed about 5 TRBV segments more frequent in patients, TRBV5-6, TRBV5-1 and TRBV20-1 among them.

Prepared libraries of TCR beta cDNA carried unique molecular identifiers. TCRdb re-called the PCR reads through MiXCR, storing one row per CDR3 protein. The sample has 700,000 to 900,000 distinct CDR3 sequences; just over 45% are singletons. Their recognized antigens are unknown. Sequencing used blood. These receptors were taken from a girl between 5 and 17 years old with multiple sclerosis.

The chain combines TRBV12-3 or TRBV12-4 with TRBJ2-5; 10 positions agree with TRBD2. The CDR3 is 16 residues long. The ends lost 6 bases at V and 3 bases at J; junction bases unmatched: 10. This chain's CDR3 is CASRGRGLAGEETQYF. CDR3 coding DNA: TGTGCCAGCAGGGGCCGGGGCCTAGCGGGAGAAGAGACCCAGTACTTC.

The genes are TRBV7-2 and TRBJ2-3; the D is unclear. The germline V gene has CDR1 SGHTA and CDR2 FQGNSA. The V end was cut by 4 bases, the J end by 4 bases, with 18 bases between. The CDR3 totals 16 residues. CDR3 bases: TGTGCCAGCAGCTCTCACGATTTTCGGAGCTCAGATACGCAGTATTTT. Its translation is CASSSHDFRSSDTQYF. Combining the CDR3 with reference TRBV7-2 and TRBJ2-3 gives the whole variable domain GAGVSQSPSNKVTEKGKDVELRCDPISGHTALYWYRQSLGQGLEFLIYFQGNSAPDKSGLPSDRFSAERTGGSVSTLTIQRTQQEDSAVYLCASSSHDFRSSDTQYFGPGTRLTVL.

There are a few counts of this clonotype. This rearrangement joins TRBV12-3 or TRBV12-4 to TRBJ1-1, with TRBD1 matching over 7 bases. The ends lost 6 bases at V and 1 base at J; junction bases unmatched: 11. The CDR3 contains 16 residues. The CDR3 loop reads CASRFRGTAKNTEAFF. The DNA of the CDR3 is TGTGCCAGCAGATTTCGCGGGACAGCTAAGAACACTGAAGCTTTCTTT.

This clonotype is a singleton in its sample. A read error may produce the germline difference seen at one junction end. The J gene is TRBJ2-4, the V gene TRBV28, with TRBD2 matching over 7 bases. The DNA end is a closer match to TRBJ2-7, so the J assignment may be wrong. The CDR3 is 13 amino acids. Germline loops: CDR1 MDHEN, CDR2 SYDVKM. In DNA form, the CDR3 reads TGTGCCGGCAGCCTGAACCGGGGGGACGAGCAGTACTTC. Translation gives CAGSLNRGDEQYF.

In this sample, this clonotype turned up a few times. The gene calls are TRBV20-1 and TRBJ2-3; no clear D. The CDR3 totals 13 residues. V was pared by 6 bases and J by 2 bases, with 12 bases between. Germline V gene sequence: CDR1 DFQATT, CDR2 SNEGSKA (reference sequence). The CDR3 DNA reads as TGCAGTGCCCCTGGGCAGTTCACAGATACGCAGTATTTT. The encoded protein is CSAPGQFTDTQYF.

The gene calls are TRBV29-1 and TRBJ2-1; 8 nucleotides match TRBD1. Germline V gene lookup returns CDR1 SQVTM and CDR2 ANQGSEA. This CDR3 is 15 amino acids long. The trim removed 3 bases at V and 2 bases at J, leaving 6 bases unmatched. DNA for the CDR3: TGCAGCGTTGAGGGCGGCAGGGGGCCCTACAATGAGCAGTTCTTC. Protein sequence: CSVEGGRGPYNEQFF.

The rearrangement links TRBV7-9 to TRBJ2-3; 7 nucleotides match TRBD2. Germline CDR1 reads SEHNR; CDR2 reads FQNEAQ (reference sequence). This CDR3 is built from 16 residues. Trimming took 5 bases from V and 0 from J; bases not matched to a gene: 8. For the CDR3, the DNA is TGTGCCAGCAGCCAGTGGGGGGGAGATAGCACAGATACGCAGTATTTT. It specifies CASSQWGGDSTDTQYF.

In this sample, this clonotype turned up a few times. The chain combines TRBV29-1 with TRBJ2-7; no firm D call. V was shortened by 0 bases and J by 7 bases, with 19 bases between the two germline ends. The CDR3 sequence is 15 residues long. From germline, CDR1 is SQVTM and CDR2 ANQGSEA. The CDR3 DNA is TGCAGCGTTGAAGAAGGAAGCCTCCCCTTTCGGGAGCAGTACTTC. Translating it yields CSVEEGSLPFREQYF.

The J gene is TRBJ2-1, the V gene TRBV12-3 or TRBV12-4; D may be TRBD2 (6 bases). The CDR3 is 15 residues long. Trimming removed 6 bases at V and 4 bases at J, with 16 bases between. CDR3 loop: CASRLGSGGYNEQFF. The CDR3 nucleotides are TGTGCCAGCAGATTGGGTAGCGGCGGTTACAATGAGCAGTTCTTC.

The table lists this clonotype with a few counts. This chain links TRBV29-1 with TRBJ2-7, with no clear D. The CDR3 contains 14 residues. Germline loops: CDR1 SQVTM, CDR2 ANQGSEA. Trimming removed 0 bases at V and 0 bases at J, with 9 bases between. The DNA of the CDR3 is TGCAGCGTTGAAGACCCCGAGAGCTCCTACGAGCAGTACTTC. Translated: CSVEDPESSYEQYF.

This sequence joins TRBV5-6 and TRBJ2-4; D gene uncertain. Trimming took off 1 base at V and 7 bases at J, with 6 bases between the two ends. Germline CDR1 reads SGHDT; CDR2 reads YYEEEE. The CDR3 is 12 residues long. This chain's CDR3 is CASSLLSNIQYF. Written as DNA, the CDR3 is TGTGCCAGCAGCTTGCTTTCTAACATTCAGTACTTC. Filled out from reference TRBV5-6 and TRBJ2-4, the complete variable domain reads DAGVTQSPTHLIKTRGQQVTLRCSPKSGHDTVSWYQQALGQGPQFIFQYYEEEERQRGNFPDRFSGHQFPNYSSELNVNALLLGDSALYLCASSLLSNIQYFGAGTRLSVL.

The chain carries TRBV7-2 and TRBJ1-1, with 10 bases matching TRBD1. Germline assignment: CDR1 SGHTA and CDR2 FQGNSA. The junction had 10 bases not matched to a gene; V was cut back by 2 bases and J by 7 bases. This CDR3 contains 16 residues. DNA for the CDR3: TGTGCCAGCAGCTTACCGCCGGGACAGGGGTCCAATGAAGCTTTCTTT. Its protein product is CASSLPPGQGSNEAFF.

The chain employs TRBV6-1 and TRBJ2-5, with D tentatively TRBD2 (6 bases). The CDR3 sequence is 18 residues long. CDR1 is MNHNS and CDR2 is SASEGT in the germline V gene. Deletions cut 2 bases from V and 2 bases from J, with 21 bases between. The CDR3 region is CASSEIGWTKTRQETQYF. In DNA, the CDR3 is TGTGCCAGCAGTGAAATAGGCTGGACCAAGACTAGGCAAGAGACCCAGTACTTC.

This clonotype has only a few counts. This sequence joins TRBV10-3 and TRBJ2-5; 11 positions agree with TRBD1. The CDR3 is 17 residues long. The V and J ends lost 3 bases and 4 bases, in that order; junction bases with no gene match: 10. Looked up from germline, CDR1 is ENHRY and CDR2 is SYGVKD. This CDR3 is CAISDTGTGGSGETQYF. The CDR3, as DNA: TGTGCCATCAGTGACACCGGGACAGGGGGATCAGGAGAGACCCAGTACTTC.

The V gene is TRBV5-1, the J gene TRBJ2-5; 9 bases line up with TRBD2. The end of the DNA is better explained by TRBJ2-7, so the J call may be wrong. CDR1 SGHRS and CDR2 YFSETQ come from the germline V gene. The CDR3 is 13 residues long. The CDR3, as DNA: TGCGCCAGCAGCGCAGGGACTAGCTTCGAGCAGTACTTC. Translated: CASSAGTSFEQYF.

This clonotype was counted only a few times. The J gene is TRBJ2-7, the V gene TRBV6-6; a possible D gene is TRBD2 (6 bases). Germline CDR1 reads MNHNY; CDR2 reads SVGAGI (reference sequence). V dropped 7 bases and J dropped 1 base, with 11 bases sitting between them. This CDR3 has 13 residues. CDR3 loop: CASKEGPSYEQYF. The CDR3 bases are TGTGCCAGCAAGGAGGGTCCGTCCTACGAGCAGTACTTC.

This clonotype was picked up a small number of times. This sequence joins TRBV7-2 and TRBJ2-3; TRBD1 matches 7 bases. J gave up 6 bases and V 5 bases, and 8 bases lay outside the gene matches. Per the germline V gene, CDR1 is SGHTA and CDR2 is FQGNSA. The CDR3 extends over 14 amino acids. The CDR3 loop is CASSRQTGLDTQYF. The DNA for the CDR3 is TGTGCCAGCAGCCGCCAGACAGGGCTGGATACGCAGTATTTT.

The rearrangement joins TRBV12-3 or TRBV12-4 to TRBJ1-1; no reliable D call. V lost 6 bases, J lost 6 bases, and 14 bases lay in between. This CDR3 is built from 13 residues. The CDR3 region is CASSPSRLAEAFF. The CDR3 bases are TGTGCCAGCAGCCCTTCGCGCCTCGCTGAAGCTTTCTTT.

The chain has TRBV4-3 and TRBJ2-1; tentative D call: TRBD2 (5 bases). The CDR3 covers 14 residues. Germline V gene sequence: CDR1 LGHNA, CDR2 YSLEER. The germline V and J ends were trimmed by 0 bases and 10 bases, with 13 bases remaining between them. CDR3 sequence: CASSQDQRSDEQFF. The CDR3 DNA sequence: TGCGCCAGCAGCCAAGATCAGCGTAGCGACGAGCAGTTCTTC.

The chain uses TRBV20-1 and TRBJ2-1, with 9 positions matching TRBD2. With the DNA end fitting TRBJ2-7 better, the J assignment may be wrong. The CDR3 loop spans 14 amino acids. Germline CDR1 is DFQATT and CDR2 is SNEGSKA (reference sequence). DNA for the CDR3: TGCAGTGCTAGCGGCGGGAGGGCTGACAATGAGCAGTACTTC. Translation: CSASGGRADNEQYF.

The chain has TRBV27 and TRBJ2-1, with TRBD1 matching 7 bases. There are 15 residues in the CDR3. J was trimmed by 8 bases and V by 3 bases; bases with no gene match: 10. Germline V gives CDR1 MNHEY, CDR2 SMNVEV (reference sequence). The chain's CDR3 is CASSLGDSIFDEQFF. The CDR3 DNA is TGTGCCAGCAGTTTGGGGGACAGTATCTTCGATGAGCAGTTCTTC.

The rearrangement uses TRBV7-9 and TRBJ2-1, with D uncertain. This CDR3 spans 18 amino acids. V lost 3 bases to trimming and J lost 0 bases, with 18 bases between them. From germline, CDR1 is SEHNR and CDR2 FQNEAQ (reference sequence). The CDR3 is CASSFPLKGESSYNEQFF. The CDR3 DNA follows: TGTGCCAGCAGCTTTCCCCTTAAAGGAGAAAGCTCCTACAATGAGCAGTTCTTC.

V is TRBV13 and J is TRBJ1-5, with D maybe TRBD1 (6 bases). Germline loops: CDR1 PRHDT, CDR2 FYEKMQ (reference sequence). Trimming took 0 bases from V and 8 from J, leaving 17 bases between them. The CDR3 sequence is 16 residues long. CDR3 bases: TGTGCCAGCAGCTTAGGCCCAACAGGGAGGATAAAGCCCCAGCATTTT. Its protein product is CASSLGPTGRIKPQHF.

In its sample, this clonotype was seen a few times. The CDR3 loop reads CASSPGRADPETQYF. The CDR3, as DNA: TGTGCCAGCTCACCGGGCAGGGCGGATCCAGAGACCCAGTACTTC. J is TRBJ2-5 and V is TRBV18; a weak D match, TRBD1 (5 bases). CDR1 is KGHSH and CDR2 is LQKENI in the germline V gene. This CDR3 region has 15 residues. The V end lost 3 bases, the J end lost 4 bases, and 15 bases lay between the germline ends.